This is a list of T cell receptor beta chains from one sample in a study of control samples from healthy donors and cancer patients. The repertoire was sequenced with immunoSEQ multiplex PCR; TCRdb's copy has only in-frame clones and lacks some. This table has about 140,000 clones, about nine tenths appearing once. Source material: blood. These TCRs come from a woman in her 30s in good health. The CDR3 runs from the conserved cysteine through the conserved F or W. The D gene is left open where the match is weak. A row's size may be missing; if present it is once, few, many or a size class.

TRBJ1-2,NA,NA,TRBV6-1,CASSEVVLTDYGYTF,TGTGCCAGCAGTGAAGTGGTACTAACAGACTATGGCTACACCTTC
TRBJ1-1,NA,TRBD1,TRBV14,CASSQVGGQFMNTEAFF,TGTGCCAGCAGCCAAGTTGGGGGACAGTTCATGAACACTGAAGCTTTCTTT
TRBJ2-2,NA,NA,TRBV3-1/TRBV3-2,CASSPGRATGELFF,TGTGCCAGCAGCCCAGGGAGAGCCACCGGGGAGCTGTTTTTT
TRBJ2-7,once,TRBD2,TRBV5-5,CASSLIAGATGGGEQYF,TGTGCCAGCAGCTTGATAGCGGGAGCAACAGGAGGAGGCGAGCAGTACTTC
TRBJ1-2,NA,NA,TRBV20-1,CSASRPRDGYTF,TGCAGTGCTAGTCGTCCACGGGATGGCTACACCTTC
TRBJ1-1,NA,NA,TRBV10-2,CASSEIMNTEAFF,TGCGCCAGCAGTGAGATAATGAACACTGAAGCTTTCTTT
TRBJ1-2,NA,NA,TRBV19,CASRTVRYGYTF,TGTGCCAGCCGGACAGTCCGCTATGGCTACACCTTC
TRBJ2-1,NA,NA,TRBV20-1,CSASRENEQFF,TGCAGTGCTAGCCGCGAGAATGAGCAGTTCTTC
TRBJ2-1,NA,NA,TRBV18,CASSPGHNNEQFF,TGTGCCAGCTCACCGGGACATAACAATGAGCAGTTCTTC
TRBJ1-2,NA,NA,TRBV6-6,CASSYEGRGYTF,TGTGCCAGCAGTTACGAGGGCCGGGGCTACACCTTC
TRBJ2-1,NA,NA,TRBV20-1,CSGALGHEQFF,TGCAGTGGGGCGCTAGGCCATGAGCAGTTCTTC
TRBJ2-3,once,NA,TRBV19,CASSMAKLGDTQYF,TGTGCCAGTAGTATGGCGAAGTTAGGAGATACGCAGTATTTT
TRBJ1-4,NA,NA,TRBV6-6,CASSLRRKTGAGGTNEKLFF,TGTGCCAGCAGCCTACGCCGAAAGACCGGGGCCGGGGGCACTAATGAAAAACTGTTTTTT
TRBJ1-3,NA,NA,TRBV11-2,CASSSVALSGNTIYF,TGTGCCAGCAGCTCTGTGGCTCTCTCTGGAAACACCATATATTTT
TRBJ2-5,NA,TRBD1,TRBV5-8,CASSTIGYRGLNQETQYF,TGTGCCAGCAGCACTATAGGATACAGGGGCCTTAATCAAGAGACCCAGTACTTC
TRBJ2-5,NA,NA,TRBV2,CASRDGEQETQYF,TGTGCCAGCAGGGACGGGGAGCAAGAGACCCAGTACTTC
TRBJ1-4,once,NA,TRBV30,CAWSINRNNEKLFF,TGTGCCTGGAGTATCAATAGGAATAATGAAAAACTGTTTTTT
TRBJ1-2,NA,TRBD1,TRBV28,CASTTGTGVFGYTF,TGTGCCAGCACCACCGGGACAGGAGTTTTTGGCTACACCTTC
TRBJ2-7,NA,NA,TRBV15,CATSTSTGGLNEQYF,TGTGCCACCAGCACGAGTACTGGGGGGCTCAACGAGCAGTACTTC
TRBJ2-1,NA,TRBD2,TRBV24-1,CATRTISGRALDEQFF,TGTGCCACCAGGACGATTAGCGGGAGGGCCCTCGATGAGCAGTTCTTC
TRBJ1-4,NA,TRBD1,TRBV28,CASSQPGQGGEKLFF,TGTGCCAGCAGTCAACCGGGACAGGGGGGTGAAAAACTGTTTTTT
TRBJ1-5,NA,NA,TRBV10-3,CAISAGLEQPQHF,TGTGCCATCAGTGCAGGGCTAGAGCAGCCCCAGCATTTT
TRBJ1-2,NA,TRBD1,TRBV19,CASSSGGYGYTF,TGTGCCAGTAGTTCAGGGGGTTATGGCTACACCTTC
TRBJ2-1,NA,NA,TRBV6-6,CASSYSSTAYNEQFF,TGTGCCAGCAGTTACTCTTCCACTGCCTACAATGAGCAGTTCTTC
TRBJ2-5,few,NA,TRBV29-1,CSVEDPGSQETQYF,TGCAGCGTTGAAGATCCAGGATCCCAAGAGACCCAGTACTTC
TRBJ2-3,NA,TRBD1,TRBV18,CASSRGQSTDTQYF,TGTGCCAGCTCACGGGGACAGAGCACAGATACGCAGTATTTT
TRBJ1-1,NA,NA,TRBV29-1,CSVEPTGANTEAFF,TGCAGCGTTGAACCGACTGGGGCGAACACTGAAGCTTTCTTT
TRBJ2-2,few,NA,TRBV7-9,CASSLDLGQSTGELFF,TGTGCCAGCAGCTTAGATCTCGGACAGTCCACCGGGGAGCTGTTTTTT
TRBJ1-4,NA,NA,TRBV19,CASSEGATNEKLFF,TGTGCCAGTAGTGAAGGAGCAACTAATGAAAAACTGTTTTTT
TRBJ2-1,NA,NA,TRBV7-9,CASSLGLVGNEQFF,TGTGCCAGCAGCTTGGGGCTAGTTGGCAATGAGCAGTTCTTC
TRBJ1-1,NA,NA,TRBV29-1,CSVEGRMNTEAFF,TGCAGCGTTGAGGGAAGGATGAACACTGAAGCTTTCTTT
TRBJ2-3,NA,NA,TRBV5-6,CASSPVGLVASTDTQYF,TGTGCCAGCAGCCCGGTAGGTTTGGTGGCTAGCACAGATACGCAGTATTTT
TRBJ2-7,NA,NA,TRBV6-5,CASSQIDILYEQYF,TGTGCCAGCAGTCAAATCGATATCCTCTACGAGCAGTACTTC
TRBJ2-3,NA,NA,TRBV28,CASSLRQGYTDTQYF,TGTGCCAGCAGTTTACGACAAGGATACACAGATACGCAGTATTTT
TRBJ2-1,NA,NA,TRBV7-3,CASSLIGDEQFF,TGTGCCAGCAGCTTAATCGGAGATGAGCAGTTCTTC
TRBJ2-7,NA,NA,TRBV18,CASSPRRDSYEQYF,TGTGCCAGCTCACCGCGGCGGGATTCCTACGAGCAGTACTTC
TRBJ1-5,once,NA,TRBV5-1,CASSPRPGQPQHF,TGCGCCAGCAGCCCCCGCCCGGGACAGCCCCAGCATTTT
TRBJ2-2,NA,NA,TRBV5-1,CASSLAVRTGELFF,TGCGCCAGCAGCTTGGCAGTAAGGACCGGGGAGCTGTTTTTT
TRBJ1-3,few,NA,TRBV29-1,CSVTQGGDTIYF,TGCAGCGTTACCCAGGGCGGCGACACCATATATTTT
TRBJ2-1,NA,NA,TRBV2,CASGGGTHSYNEQFF,TGTGCCAGCGGAGGGGGGACTCACTCCTACAATGAGCAGTTCTTC
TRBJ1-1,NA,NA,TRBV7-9,CASSLSRDGNTEAFF,TGTGCCAGCAGCTTATCCCGTGACGGTAACACTGAAGCTTTCTTT
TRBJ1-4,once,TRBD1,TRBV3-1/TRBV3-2,CASSPGQGGEKLFF,TGTGCCAGCAGCCCAGGACAGGGAGGTGAAAAACTGTTTTTT
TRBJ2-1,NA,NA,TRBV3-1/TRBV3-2,CASSHQGRRFF,TGTGCCAGCAGCCACCAGGGTCGGCGGTTCTTC
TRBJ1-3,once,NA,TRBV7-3,CASSLGHPSSGNTIYF,TGTGCCAGCAGCTTAGGCCACCCGAGCTCTGGAAACACCATATATTTT
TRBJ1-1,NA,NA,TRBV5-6,CASSRGTEAFF,TGTGCCAGCAGCCGGGGGACTGAAGCTTTCTTT
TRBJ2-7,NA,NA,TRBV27,CASGYEQYF,TGTGCCAGCGGATACGAGCAGTACTTC
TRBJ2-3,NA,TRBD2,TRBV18,CASLPGAGADTQYF,TGTGCCAGCCTCCCTGGGGCGGGAGCAGATACGCAGTATTTT
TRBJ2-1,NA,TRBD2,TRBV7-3,CASSKSGASSYNEQFF,TGTGCCAGCAGCAAGAGCGGGGCTAGCTCCTACAATGAGCAGTTCTTC
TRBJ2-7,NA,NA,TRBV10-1,CASSESRGGSDEQYF,TGCGCCAGCAGTGAGTCCAGGGGAGGTTCCGACGAGCAGTACTTC
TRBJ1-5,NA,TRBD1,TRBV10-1,CATPHPKQGRNNQPQHF,TGCGCCACCCCACACCCAAAACAGGGGCGGAACAATCAGCCCCAGCATTTT
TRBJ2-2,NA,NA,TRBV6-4,CASRASRNTGELFF,TGTGCCAGCAGAGCTAGCCGAAACACCGGGGAGCTGTTTTTT
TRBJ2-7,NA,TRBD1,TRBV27,CASSRTGGSYEQYF,TGTGCCAGCAGCCGGACAGGGGGTTCCTACGAGCAGTACTTC
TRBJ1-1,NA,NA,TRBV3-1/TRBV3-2,CASSQDFTSGNTEAFF,TGTGCCAGCAGCCAAGATTTTACTTCGGGGAACACTGAAGCTTTCTTT
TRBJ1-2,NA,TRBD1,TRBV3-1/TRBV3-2,CASSLRQGGNYGYTF,TGTGCCAGCAGCCTCCGACAGGGAGGCAACTATGGCTACACCTTC
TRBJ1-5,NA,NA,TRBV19,CASSIGTAILYSNQPQHF,TGTGCCAGTAGTATAGGGACAGCCATCCTATATAGCAATCAGCCCCAGCATTTT
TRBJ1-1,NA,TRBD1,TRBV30,CAWTGQGYTEAFF,TGTGCCTGGACGGGACAGGGATACACTGAAGCTTTCTTT
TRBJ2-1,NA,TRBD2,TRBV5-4,CASRRTSGMGEQFF,TGTGCCAGCAGGCGGACTAGCGGGATGGGTGAGCAGTTCTTC
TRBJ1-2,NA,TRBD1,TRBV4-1,CASSLPGQPYGYTF,TGCGCCAGCAGCCTTCCGGGACAGCCCTATGGCTACACCTTC
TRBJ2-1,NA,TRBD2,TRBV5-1,CASSLASGRVPDEQFF,TGCGCCAGCAGCTTGGCGAGCGGGAGGGTCCCGGATGAGCAGTTCTTC
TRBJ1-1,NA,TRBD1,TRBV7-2,CASSLAGGSTEAFF,TGTGCCAGCAGCTTGGCAGGGGGCAGCACTGAAGCTTTCTTT